These 10 T cell receptor beta chains were sequenced from one sample in a study of molecular identifiers for immune sequencing clone quantification. From the PCR reads, TCRdb called clonotypes with MiXCR, one entry per CDR3 protein. The sample consists of tens of thousands of distinct CDR3 sequences, around a fifth of them appearing once. Sequencing used naive CD8+ T cells from blood, with Jurkat cell RNA spiked in. As for subset: FACS-sorted CD8+CD4-CCR7+CD45RA+ naive T cells. The receptors shown here come from a human donor in good health. Some libraries in this study had Jurkat cell RNA spiked in.

This clonotype was counted only a few times. V is TRBV12-3 or TRBV12-4 and J is TRBJ2-7; TRBD2 aligns across 8 bases. The CDR3 has 13 amino acids. V dropped 5 bases and J dropped 2; count of bases not matched to a gene: 2. As DNA, the CDR3 is TGTGCCAGCAGTCCTAGCGGGCCCTACGAGCAGTACTTC. Amino acid sequence: CASSPSGPYEQYF.

This clonotype has ten or more counts. The chain employs TRBV6-6 and TRBJ2-4, with 9 bases matching TRBD2. Germline lookup yields CDR1 MNHNY and CDR2 SVGAGI (reference sequence). The junction had 9 bases not matched to a gene; V was cut back by 3 bases and J by 0 bases. The CDR3 is 18 amino acids. Here the CDR3 DNA reads TGTGCCAGCAGTTATATGGCTAGCGGGGTCCTAGCCAAAAACATTCAGTACTTC. Translated: CASSYMASGVLAKNIQYF.

At least ten counts were recorded for this clonotype. The chain uses TRBV6-6 and TRBJ1-5, with 9 positions matching TRBD1. CDR3 size: 16 residues. After removal of 6 bases from V and 3 bases from J, the junction contained 9 bases not matched to a gene. CDR1 is MNHNY and CDR2 is SVGAGI in the germline V gene (reference sequence). The CDR3 loop reads CASSGTGTASNQPQHF. In DNA, the CDR3 is TGTGCCAGCAGCGGGACAGGGACGGCCTCCAATCAGCCCCAGCATTTT.

This clonotype was seen repeatedly, ten times or more. V usage is TRBV27 and J usage is TRBJ2-3, with D hard to call. CDR3 size: 12 residues. Trimming left V 5 bases short and J 3 bases short, with 6 bases between. Germline CDR1 reads MNHEY; CDR2 reads SMNVEV (reference sequence). The CDR3 nucleotides are TGTGCCAGCAGTCGGAGTACAGATACGCAGTATTTT. As protein: CASSRSTDTQYF.

The chain uses TRBV20-1 and TRBJ1-3, with D uncertain. Germline CDR1 reads DFQATT; CDR2 reads SNEGSKA (reference sequence). The V gene lost 1 base and the J gene lost 0 bases, with 16 bases spanning the gap. CDR3 length equals 17 residues. The CDR3 is CSARGPTSPDSGNTIYF. DNA for the CDR3: TGCAGTGCTAGAGGTCCCACATCCCCCGACTCTGGAAACACCATATATTTT.

V gene TRBV12-3 or TRBV12-4 combines with J gene TRBJ2-5, with D perhaps matching TRBD2 (7 bases). The V end was cut by 8 bases, the J end by 9 bases, with 28 bases between. The CDR3 runs to 16 residues. The CDR3 coding sequence is TGTGCCAGCCTCCCTTCAGGGGCGGGGGTATTGAGGGCCCAGTACTTC. Translation: CASLPSGAGVLRAQYF.

The sample holds a few counts of this clonotype. A read error may be the cause here, since a much bigger clone is one base away. The chain carries TRBV25-1 and TRBJ2-7; D unresolved. Germline assignment: CDR1 MGHDK and CDR2 SYGVNS. The CDR3 contains 11 residues. Trimming removed 11 bases from V and 5 bases from J, with 13 bases in between. The CDR3 region has the DNA TGTGCCGTCCACCTGGGCAACGAGCAGTACTTC. It specifies CAVHLGNEQYF.

The V gene is TRBV28, the J gene TRBJ1-5; D is unresolved. V was cut by 3 bases and J by 0 bases, with 9 bases left in between. The CDR3 runs 15 residues. Germline V gene data show CDR1 as MDHEN and CDR2 as SYDVKM. The CDR3 DNA sequence: TGTGCCAGCAGTTTTCGGGGTGCTAGCAATCAGCCCCAGCATTTT. Encoded protein: CASSFRGASNQPQHF.

This clonotype was counted only a few times. This may arise from a read error, as a much more abundant clone is one base away. J is TRBJ2-7 and V is TRBV2, with D possibly TRBD2 on 5 matching bases. The CDR3 has 13 residues. Germline values: CDR1 SNHLY, CDR2 FYNNEI. V was clipped by 10 bases and J by 3 bases, with 16 bases between them. CDR3 residues: CATLGLGFYEQYF. As DNA, the CDR3 is TGTGCCACCCTAGGACTGGGGTTCTACGAGCAGTACTTC. The full variable domain, completed using reference TRBV2 and TRBJ2-7, is EPEVTQTPSHQVTQMGQEVILRCVPISNHLYFYWYRQILGQKVEFLVSFYNNEISEKSEIFDDQFSVERPDGSNFTLKIRSTKLEDSAMYFCATLGLGFYEQYFGPGTRLTVT.

This clonotype was observed at least ten times. This rearrangement joins TRBV3-1 to TRBJ2-7; D perhaps matches TRBD1 (5 bases). The V end lost 4 bases, the J end lost 0 bases, and 13 bases lay between the germline ends. The CDR3 spans 15 residues. In germline, CDR1 is LGHDT, CDR2 YNNKEL (reference sequence). CDR3 loop: CASSLDRVSSYEQYF. The CDR3 DNA reads TGTGCCAGCAGCCTCGACAGAGTAAGCTCCTACGAGCAGTACTTC.